Listed below are T cell receptor beta chains from one sample, sequenced in a study of T cell repertoires in ileal Crohn's disease. The table came from immunoSEQ multiplex PCR; TCRdb's copy has only in-frame clones and leaves some out. The table has approximately 3,000 clones, approximately 78% seen once. Sequencing used CD4+ T cells sorted from the ileum. These receptors were obtained from an adult with Crohn's disease. Each CDR3 is given with its conserved first and last residue. The order of the fields is D gene, clone size, V gene, J gene, CDR3 DNA, CDR3 protein. D genes are given only for firm matches. For some rows the clone size is stated as once, few or many, or as a class when expanded; others skip it.

NA,NA,TRBV19,TRBJ2-7,TGTGCCAGTAGTATGCGCCCCTCGACCTACGAGCAGTACTTC,CASSMRPSTYEQYF
TRBD2,NA,TRBV29-1,TRBJ2-5,TGCAGCGCAAGGGAGGGTGAGACCCAGTACTTC,CSAREGETQYF
TRBD2,NA,TRBV5-1,TRBJ2-3,TGCGCCAGCAGCTTGGCTAGCGGGGGGGCTACGCAGTATTTT,CASSLASGGATQYF
TRBD1,NA,TRBV11-3,TRBJ2-3,TGTGCCAGCAGCTCTTCTCGGACAGGGGGCATCGGGGATACGCAGTATTTT,CASSSSRTGGIGDTQYF
TRBD1,NA,TRBV2,TRBJ1-6,TGTGCCAGCAGGGGGACAGTCCCACCCCTCCACTTT,CASRGTVPPLHF
TRBD2,NA,TRBV5-1,TRBJ2-3,TGCGCCAGCAGCTTGGCCAGGAGCGGGGTGGGAGATACGCAGTATTTT,CASSLARSGVGDTQYF
TRBD1,NA,TRBV18,TRBJ1-2,TGTGCCAGCTCGCCCACCGGGACAGTCGGTGGCTACACCTTC,CASSPTGTVGGYTF
TRBD1,NA,TRBV6-1,TRBJ2-7,TGTGCCAGCACCTTCGACAGGGGGCGGAACGAGCAGTACTTC,CASTFDRGRNEQYF
NA,once,TRBV7-2,TRBJ1-2,TGTGCCAGCAGCTTATCCGCCGCAGGTGGAAGAATTGGCTACACCTTC,CASSLSAAGGRIGYTF
TRBD1,once,TRBV11-2,TRBJ1-1,TGTGCCAGCAGCCAAAGACAGGGGGAGGGCACTGAAGCTTTCTTT,CASSQRQGEGTEAFF
TRBD2,NA,TRBV18,TRBJ2-1,TGTGCCAGCTCTCGCAGCGGGGATTACAATGAGCAGTTCTTC,CASSRSGDYNEQFF
NA,once,TRBV15,TRBJ1-6,TGTGCCACCAGCAGAGGACAGTCCACTTATAATTCACCCCTCCACTTT,CATSRGQSTYNSPLHF
TRBD1,few,TRBV14,TRBJ1-1,TGTGCCAGCAGCCCTAGACAGGGAACCACTGAAGCTTTCTTT,CASSPRQGTTEAFF
NA,NA,TRBV11-2,TRBJ1-5,TGTGCCAGCAGCCGACAACACGATCAGCCCCAGCATTTT,CASSRQHDQPQHF
TRBD1,NA,TRBV11-2,TRBJ1-3,TGTGCCAGCAGCCTCCGGACAGGGATCGGAAACACCATATATTTT,CASSLRTGIGNTIYF
NA,once,TRBV28,TRBJ1-3,TGTGCCAGCACCGCCTTTGGGGCTACTGGAAACACCATATATTTT,CASTAFGATGNTIYF
NA,NA,TRBV21-1,TRBJ1-1,TGTGCCAGCAGCAAAGCGAGTCCGAGGACAGGGAACACTGAAGCTTTCTTT,CASSKASPRTGNTEAFF
NA,NA,TRBV19,TRBJ1-2,TGTGCCAGTAGTATTTCCGGTGAGGTAGGCTATGGCTACACCTTC,CASSISGEVGYGYTF
TRBD1,NA,TRBV5-1,TRBJ1-3,TGCGCCAGCAGCTCACAGGGGGCAATGGGAAACACCATATATTTT,CASSSQGAMGNTIYF
TRBD2,NA,TRBV18,TRBJ2-2,TGTGCCAGCTCTCGAGGGACTAGCGGGGGAGTAACCGGGGAGCTGTTTTTT,CASSRGTSGGVTGELFF
NA,NA,TRBV19,TRBJ1-5,TGTGCCAGTAGTATAGCGGCAGGGTTGGGTCAGCCCCAGCATTTT,CASSIAAGLGQPQHF
TRBD1,NA,TRBV5-5,TRBJ1-1,TGTGCCAGCAACTTACAGGGGGACACTGAAGCTTTCTTT,CASNLQGDTEAFF
TRBD1,NA,TRBV6-5,TRBJ2-2,TGTGCCAGCAGCCCACAGGGGGCGAACACCGGGGAGCTGTTTTTT,CASSPQGANTGELFF
TRBD2,NA,TRBV13,TRBJ2-3,TGTGCCAGCAGCTCGACTAGCGGGGGGGCTCCCAGCTCAGATACGCAGTATTTT,CASSSTSGGAPSSDTQYF
TRBD2,NA,TRBV7-8,TRBJ2-1,TGTGCCAGCAGCTTAGTCCTCCTGACTAGCGGTTCCTACAATGAGCAGTTCTTC,CASSLVLLTSGSYNEQFF
NA,NA,TRBV15,TRBJ1-2,TGTGCCACCAGCAGAGATTTATCTGGCTACACCTTC,CATSRDLSGYTF
TRBD1,NA,TRBV7-6,TRBJ2-3,TGTGCCAGCAGCTTTGGACAGGGCACAGATACGCAGTATTTT,CASSFGQGTDTQYF
TRBD1,NA,TRBV19,TRBJ2-1,TGTGCCAGTAGTGCGAATCAGGGGGCGTTTTTCGATGAGCAGTTCTTC,CASSANQGAFFDEQFF
NA,NA,TRBV29-1,TRBJ2-3,TGCAGCGTTGATCAAGATACGCAGTATTTT,CSVDQDTQYF
NA,NA,TRBV30,TRBJ1-1,TGTGCCTGGGCCCCGGGCCGGACAGAAGCTTTCTTT,CAWAPGRTEAFF
TRBD1,NA,TRBV7-9,TRBJ2-7,TGTGCCAGCAGCTTTCCGGGACAGAACTACGAGCAGTACTTC,CASSFPGQNYEQYF
TRBD2,NA,TRBV9,TRBJ2-3,TGTGCCAGCAGCGTGGCTAGCGGGGGATGGAGCACAGATACGCAGTATTTT,CASSVASGGWSTDTQYF
TRBD1,NA,TRBV7-9,TRBJ2-2,TGTGCCACCTTACAGGGGGCGCAGGGCACCGGGGAGCTGTTTTTT,CATLQGAQGTGELFF
NA,NA,TRBV5-6,TRBJ1-1,TGTGCCAGCAGCCCCACTACCCTAATGAACACTGAAGCTTTCTTT,CASSPTTLMNTEAFF
NA,NA,TRBV23-1,TRBJ1-2,TGCGCCAGCCCGGGCGGGGGCCACGGCTACACCTTC,CASPGGGHGYTF
NA,once,TRBV5-1,TRBJ1-2,TGCGCCAGCAGCTTGGCCAGGGAATATGGCTACACCTTC,CASSLAREYGYTF
NA,NA,TRBV4-1,TRBJ2-3,TGCGCCAGCAGCCTCCGACAGGCTATCACAGATACGCAGTATTTT,CASSLRQAITDTQYF
TRBD1,NA,TRBV6-1,TRBJ1-1,TGTGCCAGCAGTGAACCGGGACAGATCTACACTGAAGCTTTCTTT,CASSEPGQIYTEAFF
NA,once,TRBV29-1,TRBJ2-2,TGCAGCGTTGACAGGGGTAACACCGGGGAGCTGTTTTTT,CSVDRGNTGELFF
TRBD1,once,TRBV9,TRBJ1-2,TGTGCCAGCAGCGGACCGACAGGGGCTATCTTCTATGGCTACACCTTC,CASSGPTGAIFYGYTF
TRBD1,NA,TRBV5-8,TRBJ1-2,TGTGCCAGCAGCTTCAGACAGGGAAGCTTTAACTATGGCTACACCTTC,CASSFRQGSFNYGYTF
TRBD1,NA,TRBV7-9,TRBJ2-1,TGTGCCAGTTCTTTCGGTTGGGACAGGGATTACGATGAGCAGTTCTTC,CASSFGWDRDYDEQFF
TRBD1,NA,TRBV7-2,TRBJ2-1,TGTGCCAGCAGCCGGGACAGGGGCAACGATGAGCAGTTCTTC,CASSRDRGNDEQFF
NA,NA,TRBV6-5,TRBJ2-3,TGTGCCAGCAGTTACGGTGGTAGCGGATACACAGATACGCAGTATTTT,CASSYGGSGYTDTQYF
NA,NA,TRBV30,TRBJ2-5,TGTGCCTGGAGTGTAGATGGCGAGACCCAGTACTTC,CAWSVDGETQYF